This T cell receptor (beta chain) appears in the sequencing data of a study of identical twins. Study-wide points: An excess of low generation probability was shown by twin-shared out-of-frame alpha sequences. Reduced insertions were recorded for abundant cord blood beta clonotypes, with no such pattern in memory repertoires.

Remarks on this clonotype: The antigen remains unidentified.

Addition of a universal primer site occurred through template switching, and cDNA carried unique molecular identifiers. TCRdb passed the 5' RACE reads through MiXCR, listing each CDR3 protein once. The table has approximately 490,000 distinct CDR3 sequences, about 20% seen once. Trimming took off 0 bases at V and 6 bases at J, with 12 bases between the two ends. CDR3 length: 14 amino acids. CDR1 is SGHRS, CDR2 YFSETQ, per germline. The sample also formed part of further work on yellow fever vaccine responses in identical twins.

Sequenced material: CD4+ T cells sorted from blood. The TCR sequence derives from a woman aged 18-29 years in good health. The chain couples TRBV5-1 to TRBJ1-1; D remains unclear. Written as DNA, the CDR3 is TGCGCCAGCAGCTTGGTCGAAGGATTGTCTGAAGCTTTCTTT. Residues: CASSLVEGLSEAFF.